This is a list of T cell receptor beta chains from one sample in a study of blood T cell repertoires in COVID-19. The repertoire was sequenced with immunoSEQ multiplex PCR; TCRdb's copy has only in-frame clones and lacks some. The repertoire holds about 190,000 clones, with around 80% as singletons. The source material was peripheral blood. Source of these receptors: a woman of 80 years or more with active or convalescent COVID-19. The CDR3 runs from the conserved cysteine through the conserved F or W. The order of the fields is CDR3 DNA, CDR3 protein, V gene, D gene, clone size, J gene. D genes are given only for firm matches. Where a row states a size, it is once, few, many or the class of an expanded clone; other rows omit it.

CDR3nt: TGTGCCAGCAGTTACTCTCACAGGGTAGAAAACACCATATATTTT; CDR3aa: CASSYSHRVENTIYF; v_gene: TRBV6-5; d_gene: -; abundance: -; j_gene: TRBJ1-3
CDR3nt: TGTGCCAGCAGATCGAGCGGGGGGTGGGGAGAGACCCAGTACTTC; CDR3aa: CASRSSGGWGETQYF; v_gene: TRBV27; d_gene: TRBD2; abundance: -; j_gene: TRBJ2-5
CDR3nt: TGTGCCTGGAGTGGGCTAGGATTTAAAGGGACCCAGTACTTC; CDR3aa: CAWSGLGFKGTQYF; v_gene: TRBV30; d_gene: -; abundance: -; j_gene: TRBJ2-5
CDR3nt: TGTGCCAGCAGCGATCTAGCGGGGGGTGGGAACATTCAGTACTTC; CDR3aa: CASSDLAGGGNIQYF; v_gene: TRBV9; d_gene: TRBD2; abundance: -; j_gene: TRBJ2-4
CDR3nt: TGCGCCAGCAGCTTAACAGCTGAGCTAGCGGATACGCAGTATTTT; CDR3aa: CASSLTAELADTQYF; v_gene: TRBV5-1; d_gene: -; abundance: -; j_gene: TRBJ2-3
CDR3nt: TGTGCCAGTACTATAGGGGCGATGAACACTGAAGCTTTCTTT; CDR3aa: CASTIGAMNTEAFF; v_gene: TRBV19; d_gene: -; abundance: -; j_gene: TRBJ1-1
CDR3nt: TGTGCCAGCAGCCTACCGAACACCGGGGAGCTGTTTTTT; CDR3aa: CASSLPNTGELFF; v_gene: TRBV7-9; d_gene: -; abundance: -; j_gene: TRBJ2-2
CDR3nt: TGTGCCACCAGTGAGACAGGGTTCAGCGAGCAGTACTTC; CDR3aa: CATSETGFSEQYF; v_gene: TRBV24-1; d_gene: TRBD1; abundance: few; j_gene: TRBJ2-7
CDR3nt: TGTGCCAGCAGCGCCACAGGGGTTACGCAGTATTTT; CDR3aa: CASSATGVTQYF; v_gene: TRBV2; d_gene: TRBD1; abundance: -; j_gene: TRBJ2-3
CDR3nt: TGTGCCAGCAGCCTGACAGGGGGTATGGCCCACGAGCAGTACTTC; CDR3aa: CASSLTGGMAHEQYF; v_gene: TRBV27; d_gene: TRBD1; abundance: -; j_gene: TRBJ2-7
CDR3nt: TGTGCCAGCATGGAGGGGACCTCGGCAGATACGCAGTATTTT; CDR3aa: CASMEGTSADTQYF; v_gene: TRBV5-4; d_gene: -; abundance: -; j_gene: TRBJ2-3
CDR3nt: TGTGCCAGCAGCTTGGGACAGCTGAACACTGAAGCTTTCTTT; CDR3aa: CASSLGQLNTEAFF; v_gene: TRBV7-2; d_gene: TRBD1; abundance: -; j_gene: TRBJ1-1
CDR3nt: TGTGCCAGCACCGACGCGAGGACACGTAAGCTCACAGATACGCAGTATTTT; CDR3aa: CASTDARTRKLTDTQYF; v_gene: TRBV28; d_gene: -; abundance: -; j_gene: TRBJ2-3
CDR3nt: TGTGCCTGGAGTCCCCGTGTCCCAGGGGCTTGGGGCTACACCTTC; CDR3aa: CAWSPRVPGAWGYTF; v_gene: TRBV30; d_gene: -; abundance: -; j_gene: TRBJ1-2